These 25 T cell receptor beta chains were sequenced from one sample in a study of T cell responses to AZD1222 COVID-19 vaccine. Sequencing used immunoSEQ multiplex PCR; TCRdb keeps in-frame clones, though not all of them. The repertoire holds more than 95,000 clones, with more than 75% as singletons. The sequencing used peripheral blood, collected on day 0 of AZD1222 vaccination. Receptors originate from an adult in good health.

The CDR3 spells CASRPSGTSIYEQYF. Written as DNA, the CDR3 is TGTGCCAGCAGGCCCTCCGGGACTAGTATATACGAGCAGTACTTC. V is TRBV6-5 and J is TRBJ2-7, with 8 bases that match TRBD2. Trimming cost V 6 bases and J 4 bases; bases outside gene matches: 11. Germline CDR1 MNHEY, CDR2 SVGAGI. There are 15 residues in the CDR3.

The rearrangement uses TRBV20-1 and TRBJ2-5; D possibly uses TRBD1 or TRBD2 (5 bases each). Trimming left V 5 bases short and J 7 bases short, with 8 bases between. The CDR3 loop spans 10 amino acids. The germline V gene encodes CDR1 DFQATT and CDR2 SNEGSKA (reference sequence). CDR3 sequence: CSADGATQYF. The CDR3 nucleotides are TGCAGTGCTGACGGGGCGACCCAGTACTTC.

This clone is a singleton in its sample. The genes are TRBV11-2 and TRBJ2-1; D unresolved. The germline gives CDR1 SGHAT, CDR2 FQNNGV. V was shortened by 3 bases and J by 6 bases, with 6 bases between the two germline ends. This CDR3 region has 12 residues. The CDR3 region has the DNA TGTGCCAGCAGCTTGACCCGCAATGAGCAGTTCTTC. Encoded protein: CASSLTRNEQFF.

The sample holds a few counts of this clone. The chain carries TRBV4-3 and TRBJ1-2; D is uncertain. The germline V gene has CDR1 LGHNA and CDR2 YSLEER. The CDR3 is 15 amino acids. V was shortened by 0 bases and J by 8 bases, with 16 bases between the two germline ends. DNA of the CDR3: TGCGCCAGCAGCCAAGATTCTGTCGGCCCCCGCGGCTACACCTTC. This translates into CASSQDSVGPRGYTF.

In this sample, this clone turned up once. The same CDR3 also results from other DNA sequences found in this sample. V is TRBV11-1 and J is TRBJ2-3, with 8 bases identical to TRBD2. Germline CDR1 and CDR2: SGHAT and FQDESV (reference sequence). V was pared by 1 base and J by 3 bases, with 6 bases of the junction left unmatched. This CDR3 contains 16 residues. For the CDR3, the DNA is TGTGCCAGCAGCTTAGTGGCGGGGGGACTGACAGATACGCAGTATTTT. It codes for CASSLVAGGLTDTQYF.

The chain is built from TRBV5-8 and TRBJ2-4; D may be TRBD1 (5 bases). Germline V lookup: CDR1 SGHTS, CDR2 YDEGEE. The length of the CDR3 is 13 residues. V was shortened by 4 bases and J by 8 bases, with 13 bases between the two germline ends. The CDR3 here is CASSQPGQYIQYF. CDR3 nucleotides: TGTGCCAGCAGCCAACCCGGACAATACATTCAGTACTTC.

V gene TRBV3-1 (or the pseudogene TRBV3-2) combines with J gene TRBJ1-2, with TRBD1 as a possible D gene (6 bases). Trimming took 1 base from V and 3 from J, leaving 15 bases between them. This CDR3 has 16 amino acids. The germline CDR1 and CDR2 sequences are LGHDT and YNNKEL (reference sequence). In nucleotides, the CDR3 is TGTGCCAGCAGCCAAGGCCCACCGGGGGGCGACTATGGCTACACCTTC. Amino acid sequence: CASSQGPPGGDYGYTF.

The CDR3 bases are TGTGCCAGCAGCTTAGCGCTAAACAGGATCTCCTATAATTCACCCCTCCACTTT. It specifies CASSLALNRISYNSPLHF. The chain carries TRBV7-2 and TRBJ1-6; a possible D gene is TRBD1 (5 bases). The V gene lost 0 bases and the J gene lost 0 bases, with 12 bases spanning the gap. The CDR3 loop spans 18 amino acids. Germline V gives CDR1 SGHTA, CDR2 FQGNSA.

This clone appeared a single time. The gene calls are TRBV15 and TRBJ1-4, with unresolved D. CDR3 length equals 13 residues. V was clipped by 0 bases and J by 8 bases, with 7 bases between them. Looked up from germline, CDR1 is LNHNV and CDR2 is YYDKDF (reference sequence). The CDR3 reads CATSRDLTEKLFF. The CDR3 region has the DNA TGTGCCACCAGCAGAGATTTAACGGAAAAACTGTTTTTT.

CDR3 DNA sequence: TGTGCCAGTAGTGCCCCGACAGGGTTGGTCAATCAGCCCCAGCATTTT. Encoded protein: CASSAPTGLVNQPQHF. The chain couples TRBV19 to TRBJ1-5, with 7 bases matching TRBD1. In germline, CDR1 is LNHDA, CDR2 SQIVND (reference sequence). CDR3 length: 16 amino acids. The V and J ends lost 5 bases and 3 bases, in that order; junction bases with no gene match: 10.

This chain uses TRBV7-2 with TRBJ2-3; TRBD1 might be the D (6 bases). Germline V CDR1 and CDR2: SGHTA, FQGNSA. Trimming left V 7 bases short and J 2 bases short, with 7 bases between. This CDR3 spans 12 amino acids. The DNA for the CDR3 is TGTGCCAGCAACAGGGACACAGATACGCAGTATTTT. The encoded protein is CASNRDTDTQYF. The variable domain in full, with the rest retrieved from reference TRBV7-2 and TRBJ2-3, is GAGVSQSPSNKVTEKGKDVELRCDPISGHTALYWYRQSLGQGLEFLIYFQGNSAPDKSGLPSDRFSAERTGGSVSTLTIQRTQQEDSAVYLCASNRDTDTQYFGPGTRLTVL.

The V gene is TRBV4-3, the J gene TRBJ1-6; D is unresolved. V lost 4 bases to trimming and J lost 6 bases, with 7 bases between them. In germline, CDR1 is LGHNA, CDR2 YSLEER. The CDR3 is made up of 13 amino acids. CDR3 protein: CASSLSPNSPLHF. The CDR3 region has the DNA TGCGCCAGCAGCCTATCCCCTAATTCACCCCTCCACTTT.

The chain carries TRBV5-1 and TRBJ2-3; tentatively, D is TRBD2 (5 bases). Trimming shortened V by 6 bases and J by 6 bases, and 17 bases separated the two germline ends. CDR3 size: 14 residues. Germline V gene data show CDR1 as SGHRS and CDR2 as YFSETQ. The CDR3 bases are TGCGCCAGCAAAGGCGGGTCACTTGCGGATACGCAGTATTTT. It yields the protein CASKGGSLADTQYF.

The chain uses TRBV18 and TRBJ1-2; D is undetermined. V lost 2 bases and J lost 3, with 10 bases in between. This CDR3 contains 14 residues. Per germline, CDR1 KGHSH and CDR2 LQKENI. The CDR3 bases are TGTGCCAGCTCACCAGCTACGGGAGACTATGGCTACACCTTC. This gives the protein CASSPATGDYGYTF.

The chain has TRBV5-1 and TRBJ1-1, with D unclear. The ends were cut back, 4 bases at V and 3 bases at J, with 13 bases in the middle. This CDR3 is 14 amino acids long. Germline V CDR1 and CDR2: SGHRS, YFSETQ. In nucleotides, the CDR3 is TGCGCCAGCAGCCCGGTCCACAGTGACACTGAAGCTTTCTTT. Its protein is CASSPVHSDTEAFF.

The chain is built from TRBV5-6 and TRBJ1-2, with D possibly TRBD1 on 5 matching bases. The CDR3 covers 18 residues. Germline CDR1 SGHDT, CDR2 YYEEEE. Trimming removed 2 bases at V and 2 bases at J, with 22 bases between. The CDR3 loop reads CASSLFVRVTGENYGYTF. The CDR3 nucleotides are TGTGCCAGCAGCTTATTTGTCCGCGTTACAGGCGAAAACTATGGCTACACCTTC.

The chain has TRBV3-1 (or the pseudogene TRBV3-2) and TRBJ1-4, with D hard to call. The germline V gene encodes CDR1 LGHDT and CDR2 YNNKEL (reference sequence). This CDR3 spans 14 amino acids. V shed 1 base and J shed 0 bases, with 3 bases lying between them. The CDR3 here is CASSQVATNEKLFF. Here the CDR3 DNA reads TGTGCCAGCAGCCAAGTCGCAACTAATGAAAAACTGTTTTTT.

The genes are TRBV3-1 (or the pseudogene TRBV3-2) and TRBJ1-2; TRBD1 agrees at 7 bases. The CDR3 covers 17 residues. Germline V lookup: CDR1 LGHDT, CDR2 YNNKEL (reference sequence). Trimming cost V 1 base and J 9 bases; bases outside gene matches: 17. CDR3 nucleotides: TGTGCCAGCAGCCAAGCCCAAGAGGGGGCCTTCCGTCGTAGCTACACCTTC. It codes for CASSQAQEGAFRRSYTF.

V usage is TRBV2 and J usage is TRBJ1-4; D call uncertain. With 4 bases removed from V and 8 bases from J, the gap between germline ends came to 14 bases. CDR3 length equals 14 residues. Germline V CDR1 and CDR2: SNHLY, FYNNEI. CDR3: CASSVITAGEKLFF. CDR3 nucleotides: TGTGCCAGCAGTGTTATTACAGCGGGGGAAAAACTGTTTTTT.

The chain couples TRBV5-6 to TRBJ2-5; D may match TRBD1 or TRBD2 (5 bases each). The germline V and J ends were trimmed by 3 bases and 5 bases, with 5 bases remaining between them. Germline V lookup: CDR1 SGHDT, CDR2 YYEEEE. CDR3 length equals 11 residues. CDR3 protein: CASSWGETQYF. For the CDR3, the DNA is TGTGCCAGCAGCTGGGGGGAGACCCAGTACTTC.

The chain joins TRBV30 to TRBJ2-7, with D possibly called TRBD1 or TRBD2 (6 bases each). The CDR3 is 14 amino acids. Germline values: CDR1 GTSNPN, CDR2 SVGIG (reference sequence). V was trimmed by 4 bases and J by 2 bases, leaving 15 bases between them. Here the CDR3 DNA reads TGTGCCTGGACGGGGGCTACCCCTCCCTACGAGCAGTACTTC. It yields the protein CAWTGATPPYEQYF.

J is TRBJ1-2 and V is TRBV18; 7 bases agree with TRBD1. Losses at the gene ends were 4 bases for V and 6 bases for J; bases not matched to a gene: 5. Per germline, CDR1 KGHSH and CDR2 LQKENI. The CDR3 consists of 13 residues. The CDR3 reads CASSLGQVDGYTF. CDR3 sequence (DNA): TGTGCCAGCTCACTCGGACAGGTCGATGGCTACACCTTC. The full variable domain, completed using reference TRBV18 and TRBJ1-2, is NAGVMQNPRHLVRRRGQEARLRCSPMKGHSHVYWYRQLPEEGLKFMVYLQKENIIDESGMPKERFSAEFPKEGPSILRIQQVVRGDSAAYFCASSLGQVDGYTFGSGTRLTVV.

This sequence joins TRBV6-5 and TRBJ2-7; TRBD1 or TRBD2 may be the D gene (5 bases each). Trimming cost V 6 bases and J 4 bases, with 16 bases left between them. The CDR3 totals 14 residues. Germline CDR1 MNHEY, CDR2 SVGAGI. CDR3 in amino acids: CASSSPGRGYEQYF. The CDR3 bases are TGTGCCAGCAGCTCCCCGGGGCGCGGTTACGAGCAGTACTTC.

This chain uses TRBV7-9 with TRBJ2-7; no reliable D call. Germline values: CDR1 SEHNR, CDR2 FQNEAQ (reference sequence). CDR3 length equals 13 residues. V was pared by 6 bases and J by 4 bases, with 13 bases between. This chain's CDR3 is CASRPPDGYEQYF. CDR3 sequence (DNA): TGTGCCAGCAGACCCCCGGACGGATACGAGCAGTACTTC.

The CDR3 DNA reads TGTGCCAGCAGCCACCGCACAGGGAACTATGGCTACACCTTC. Amino acids: CASSHRTGNYGYTF. The J gene is TRBJ1-2, the V gene TRBV7-8; possible D gene TRBD1, 6 bases. Trimming removed 5 bases at V and 2 bases at J, with 12 bases between. CDR3 size: 14 residues. Germline CDR1 and CDR2: SGHVS and FQNEAQ. The whole variable domain, filled in from reference TRBV7-8 and TRBJ1-2, reads GAGVSQSPRYKVAKRGQDVALRCDPISGHVSLFWYQQALGQGPEFLTYFQNEAQLDKSGLPSDRFFAERPEGSVSTLKIQRTQQEDSAVYLCASSHRTGNYGYTFGSGTRLTVV.